Below are 28 T cell receptor beta chains sequenced from a single sample in a study of Ad26.COV2.S vaccination and SARS-CoV-2 variants. Using immunoSEQ multiplex PCR, the repertoire was profiled, and TCRdb retains in-frame clones only, with some absent. The sample lists a few hundred thousand clones, 88% occurring once. The treatment was: about 20 received Ad26.COV2.S at low or high dose, single or two shots; roughly 5 received placebo; per-sample allocation not given. The investigators took samples on day 63 after the first vaccine or placebo injection. The specimen comprised peripheral blood, sampled in a trial of Ad26.COV2.S vaccine versus placebo. These receptor sequences come from a person aged 18-65 years who received the Ad26.COV2.S COVID-19 vaccine or a placebo.

The chain links TRBV6-5 to TRBJ2-1, with 8 bases that match TRBD1. CDR1 is MNHEY and CDR2 is SVGAGI in the germline V gene. CDR3 size: 13 residues. After removal of 6 bases from V and 9 bases from J, the junction contained 7 bases not matched to a gene. The CDR3 sequence: CASRLGQVSEQFF. CDR3 coding DNA: TGTGCCAGCAGACTGGGACAGGTGAGTGAGCAGTTCTTC.

This chain connects TRBV7-2 to TRBJ2-5, with 7 bases matching TRBD2. Germline V lookup: CDR1 SGHTA, CDR2 FQGNSA. CDR3 length: 18 amino acids. Trimming removed 1 base from V and 4 bases from J; junction bases left unmatched: 15. The CDR3 DNA reads as TGTGCCAGCAGCTTAGGAGTCCGGCTAGCGGAACACTTAGAGACCCAGTACTTC. The encoded protein is CASSLGVRLAEHLETQYF.

The V gene is TRBV12-3 or TRBV12-4, the J gene TRBJ1-2; a possible D gene is TRBD1 (6 bases). The CDR3 contains 13 residues. V was pared by 3 bases and J by 7 bases, with 12 bases between. CDR3 loop: CASSFSGAGGYTF. The CDR3 nucleotides are TGTGCCAGCAGTTTCTCAGGGGCAGGTGGCTACACCTTC.

The sample holds one count of this clone. The chain uses TRBV9 and TRBJ1-2, with TRBD1 identical over 7 bases. CDR1 SGDLS and CDR2 YYNGEE come from the germline V gene. The CDR3 consists of 13 residues. The J segment lost 4 bases and the V segment lost 4 bases, leaving 4 bases of the junction unmatched. CDR3 protein: CASSLDRTYGYTF. In DNA form, the CDR3 reads TGTGCCAGCAGCCTGGACAGGACCTATGGCTACACCTTC.

The chain carries TRBV19 and TRBJ2-6; 10 nucleotides agree with TRBD1. The germline V gene encodes CDR1 LNHDA and CDR2 SQIVND (reference sequence). V trimming: 3 bases; J trimming: 0 bases; junction bases outside the gene matches: 5. The CDR3 contains 18 residues. In DNA form, the CDR3 reads TGTGCCAGTAGTATCCGGGACAGGGGACGCTCTGGGGCCAACGTCCTGACTTTC. It translates to CASSIRDRGRSGANVLTF.

DNA of the CDR3: TGTGCCACCAGTGATTTGCAAGGGTCCCCCTACAATGAGCAGTTCTTC. Translation: CATSDLQGSPYNEQFF. The chain couples TRBV24-1 to TRBJ2-1; no reliable D call. The germline V and J ends were trimmed by 0 bases and 2 bases, with 10 bases remaining between them. The CDR3 spans 16 residues. Germline lookup yields CDR1 KGHDR and CDR2 SFDVKD.

V gene TRBV28 combines with J gene TRBJ1-2; the match to TRBD1 covers 7 bases. Trimming removed 3 bases from V and 0 bases from J; junction bases left unmatched: 16. CDR1 MDHEN and CDR2 SYDVKM come from the germline V gene. This CDR3 is 19 amino acids long. The CDR3 coding sequence is TGTGCCAGCAGTTTCTTCCTACTTTGGACAGGAGATACTAACTATGGCTACACCTTC. It translates to CASSFFLLWTGDTNYGYTF.

This chain uses TRBV9 with TRBJ2-3; TRBD2 matches at 10 bases. V trimming: 2 bases; J trimming: 2 bases; junction bases outside the gene matches: 5. The CDR3 is made up of 16 amino acids. Germline V gene lookup returns CDR1 SGDLS and CDR2 YYNGEE. The CDR3 region has the DNA TGTGCCAGCAGCGTTCTAGCGGGGGCGATCACAGATACGCAGTATTTT. Translation: CASSVLAGAITDTQYF.

The chain combines TRBV7-3 with TRBJ2-3; 8 positions match TRBD2. V trimming: 1 base; J trimming: 2 bases; junction bases outside the gene matches: 17. CDR3 length: 20 amino acids. Germline lookup yields CDR1 SGHTA and CDR2 FQGTGA. Written as DNA, the CDR3 is TGTGCCAGCAGCTTAAACCCCCTGCGGGGGGCGGGTCGGGACACAGATACGCAGTATTTT. As protein: CASSLNPLRGAGRDTDTQYF.

The rearrangement links TRBV28 to TRBJ2-7; 8 nucleotides line up with TRBD1. Trimming removed 5 bases from V and 8 bases from J; junction bases left unmatched: 14. The CDR3 sequence is 15 residues long. Germline CDR1 MDHEN, CDR2 SYDVKM. CDR3 sequence: CASSPPPATGVKQYF. The CDR3 region has the DNA TGTGCCAGCAGTCCCCCCCCCGCGACAGGGGTAAAGCAGTACTTC.

The chain has TRBV4-3 and TRBJ2-7; 10 positions agree with TRBD1. V dropped 3 bases and J dropped 4; count of bases not matched to a gene: 6. The CDR3 is 15 amino acids. CDR1 LGHNA and CDR2 YSLEER come from the germline V gene. The CDR3: CASSHAGTGEYEQYF. In DNA, the CDR3 is TGCGCCAGCAGCCACGCCGGGACAGGGGAATACGAGCAGTACTTC.

V is TRBV7-9 and J is TRBJ1-1; D not resolved. The V and J ends lost 1 base and 0 bases respectively, with 9 bases between them. Germline CDR1 SEHNR, CDR2 FQNEAQ (reference sequence). The CDR3 consists of 15 residues. This chain's CDR3 is CASSLGQIMNTEAFF. The CDR3 nucleotides read TGTGCCAGCAGCTTAGGACAAATTATGAACACTGAAGCTTTCTTT.

This clone was seen a single time. The chain joins TRBV15 to TRBJ2-7, with 8 nucleotides matching TRBD2. Germline-derived CDR1 and CDR2 are LNHNV and YYDKDF (reference sequence). CDR3 length: 13 residues. Unmatched junction bases numbered 3, after V lost 5 bases and J lost 3 bases. The CDR3: CATSAGGGYEQYF. CDR3 DNA: TGTGCCACCAGCGCCGGGGGGGGCTACGAGCAGTACTTC.

V usage is TRBV6-4 and J usage is TRBJ2-3; possibly TRBD2 for D (5 bases). Germline V gene lookup returns CDR1 MRHNA and CDR2 SNTAGT. This CDR3 is built from 13 residues. Trimming removed 3 bases at V and 6 bases at J, with 10 bases between. The CDR3 here is CASSDSSPDTQYF. CDR3 nucleotides: TGTGCCAGCAGTGATTCTAGCCCGGATACGCAGTATTTT.

The CDR3 loop reads CASSLGVSGNTIYF. The CDR3 DNA follows: TGTGCCAGCAGTTTGGGGGTCTCTGGAAACACCATATATTTT. The chain joins TRBV28 to TRBJ1-3, with D perhaps TRBD1 (5 bases). This CDR3 spans 14 amino acids. In germline, CDR1 is MDHEN, CDR2 SYDVKM. Deletions cut 3 bases from V and 0 bases from J, with 6 bases between.

The chain recombines TRBV19 with TRBJ1-4, with a tentative D call TRBD1 (6 bases). Germline CDR1 and CDR2: LNHDA and SQIVND (reference sequence). Trimming removed 3 bases at V and 5 bases at J, with 10 bases between. The CDR3 is made up of 14 amino acids. CDR3 in amino acids: CASSMSGGNEKLFF. For the CDR3, the DNA is TGTGCCAGTAGTATGTCCGGGGGCAATGAAAAACTGTTTTTT.

The chain links TRBV11-1 to TRBJ2-2; 7 bases agree with TRBD2. The CDR3 is made up of 14 amino acids. V lost 8 bases and J lost 5; bases outside the gene matches: 8. Germline V CDR1 and CDR2: SGHAT, FQDESV (reference sequence). The CDR3 sequence is CASPGGGETGELFF. The CDR3 nucleotides read TGTGCCAGCCCCGGCGGGGGTGAGACCGGGGAGCTGTTTTTT.

The chain is built from TRBV28 and TRBJ1-2, with TRBD1 as a possible D gene (5 bases). Germline lookup yields CDR1 MDHEN and CDR2 SYDVKM. The V end lost 5 bases, the J end lost 8 bases, and 21 bases lay between the germline ends. The CDR3 spans 15 residues. CDR3 loop: CASSPPPGGGGGYTF. Here the CDR3 DNA reads TGTGCCAGCAGTCCCCCTCCGGGGGGGGGAGGCGGCTACACCTTC.

The chain is built from TRBV15 and TRBJ2-7; 10 bases line up with TRBD1. CDR3 length: 15 residues. Germline V lookup: CDR1 LNHNV, CDR2 YYDKDF (reference sequence). J gave up 4 bases and V 1 base, and 4 bases lay outside the gene matches. For the CDR3, the DNA is TGTGCCACCAGCAGAGTTGGGACAGGGGAATACGAGCAGTACTTC. It codes for CATSRVGTGEYEQYF. Based on the CDR3 plus reference TRBV15 and TRBJ2-7, the full variable domain is DAMVIQNPRYQVTQFGKPVTLSCSQTLNHNVMYWYQQKSSQAPKLLFHYYDKDFNNEADTPDNFQSRRPNTSFCFLDIRSPGLGDTAMYLCATSRVGTGEYEQYFGPGTRLTVT.

The V call is TRBV28, the J call TRBJ2-7; D call uncertain. This CDR3 comprises 11 residues. Germline CDR1 MDHEN, CDR2 SYDVKM. V dropped 6 bases and J dropped 2 bases, with 5 bases sitting between them. DNA of the CDR3: TGTGCCAGCAGCATCACCTACGAGCAGTACTTC. This codes for CASSITYEQYF.

The chain recombines TRBV23-1 with TRBJ2-2, with TRBD1 matching 9 bases. TRBV23-1 is an open reading frame, and its role is uncertain. The ends lost 6 bases at V and 8 bases at J; junction bases unmatched: 7. This CDR3 has 14 amino acids. The CDR3 sequence is CASSRDRVSGELFF. The CDR3 DNA is TGCGCCAGCAGCCGGGACAGGGTTTCGGGGGAGCTGTTTTTT.

The V gene is TRBV27, the J gene TRBJ2-7, with 7 bases lining up with TRBD1. The CDR3 spans 12 residues. Germline CDR1 MNHEY, CDR2 SMNVEV (reference sequence). Trimming took 5 bases from V and 6 from J; bases not matched to a gene: 4. Here the CDR3 reads CASSLTGSEQYF. In DNA, the CDR3 is TGTGCCAGCAGTCTGACAGGGTCCGAGCAGTACTTC.

The chain employs TRBV3-1 (or the pseudogene TRBV3-2) and TRBJ2-1; no clear D gene. The CDR3 contains 14 residues. Germline CDR1 is LGHDT and CDR2 is YNNKEL (reference sequence). The V gene lost 1 base and the J gene lost 5 bases, with 9 bases spanning the gap. As DNA, the CDR3 is TGTGCCAGCAGCCAAGGACGTGGGGACAATGAGCAGTTCTTC. Residues: CASSQGRGDNEQFF.

This clone was found once. The chain couples TRBV5-6 to TRBJ2-2; D is ambiguous. Deletions cut 1 base from V and 7 bases from J, with 17 bases between. This CDR3 has 16 amino acids. CDR1 is SGHDT, CDR2 YYEEEE, per germline. CDR3 in DNA: TGTGCCAGCAGCTTGATATCAGGCCTCCTCGGCGGGGAGCTGTTTTTT. Translating it yields CASSLISGLLGGELFF.

This clone was detected only a few times. The CDR3 here is CAWTKDSLMNTEAFF. As DNA, the CDR3 is TGTGCCTGGACCAAGGACAGTCTCATGAACACTGAAGCTTTCTTT. This rearrangement joins TRBV30 to TRBJ1-1; a weak D match, TRBD1 (6 bases). The germline V gene encodes CDR1 GTSNPN and CDR2 SVGIG (reference sequence). Trimming stripped 4 bases from V and 0 bases from J, with 15 bases between. CDR3 length equals 15 residues. The variable domain in full, with the rest retrieved from reference TRBV30 and TRBJ1-1, is SQTIHQWPATLVQPVGSPLSLECTVEGTSNPNLYWYRQAAGRGLQLLFYSVGIGQISSEVPQNLSASRPQDRQFILSSKKLLLSDSGFYLCAWTKDSLMNTEAFFGQGTRLTVV.

The chain uses TRBV30 and TRBJ2-6, with TRBD1 as a possible D gene (5 bases). Trimming cost V 3 bases and J 2 bases, with 8 bases left between them. Germline V CDR1 and CDR2: GTSNPN, SVGIG (reference sequence). CDR3 length: 14 amino acids. CDR3 amino acids: CAWSKGPGANVLTF. CDR3 DNA sequence: TGTGCCTGGAGCAAGGGGCCTGGGGCCAACGTCCTGACTTTC. The whole variable domain, filled in from reference TRBV30 and TRBJ2-6, reads SQTIHQWPATLVQPVGSPLSLECTVEGTSNPNLYWYRQAAGRGLQLLFYSVGIGQISSEVPQNLSASRPQDRQFILSSKKLLLSDSGFYLCAWSKGPGANVLTFGAGSRLTVL.

The chain couples TRBV3-1 (or the pseudogene TRBV3-2) to TRBJ1-5, with D perhaps TRBD1 (5 bases). The V gene's germline CDR1 is LGHDT and CDR2 YNNKEL (reference sequence). The V and J ends lost 0 bases and 6 bases respectively, with 12 bases between them. The CDR3 covers 15 residues. CDR3 amino acids: CASSQDLRDGQPQHF. Written as DNA, the CDR3 is TGTGCCAGCAGCCAAGATCTGAGGGACGGTCAGCCCCAGCATTTT.

The table lists this clone with a count of one. The rearrangement links TRBV5-1 to TRBJ1-2; D is perhaps TRBD1 (6 bases). The CDR3 totals 15 residues. Germline loops: CDR1 SGHRS, CDR2 YFSETQ. V was shortened by 4 bases and J by 4 bases, with 17 bases between the two germline ends. The CDR3 reads CASSPGGTSGYGYTF. In DNA form, the CDR3 reads TGCGCCAGCAGCCCTGGGGGGACATCAGGCTATGGCTACACCTTC.